This T cell receptor beta chain was retrieved from a study of glioma-infiltrating T cells. J gave up 6 bases and V 4 bases, and 10 bases lay outside the gene matches. The CDR3 consists of 15 residues. CDR1 and CDR2 from the germline V gene are SGHRS and YFSETQ. Amplification of TCR alpha and beta CDR3 regions from RNA used iRepertoire nested multiplex PCR. One-step reverse transcription and amplification started from approximately 100-400 ng of tissue mRNA or PBMC total RNA. TCRdb fed the multiplex PCR reads into MiXCR, producing one record per CDR3 protein. The data show 150,000 to 200,000 distinct CDR3 sequences, more than 35% seen once. Study-wide results and caveats: CDR3 overlap between tissue and blood was very small. Tissue-blood divergence was below expectation in non-neoplastic patients, above in gliomas.

As concerns this clonotype: The antigen is undetermined.

V and J are TRBV5-1 and TRBJ2-1; 7 positions match TRBD1. The TCR comes from a human donor with low-grade glioma or glioblastoma, undergoing nonglioma brain surgery, or in good health (not recorded which). Specimen: glioma tissue, nonneoplastic brain tissue, or PBMCs (not recorded which). CDR3 DNA sequence: TGCGCCAGCAGCGTACGGGACAGCTACTCCAATGAGCAGTTCTTC. This codes for CASSVRDSYSNEQFF. Full variable domain (outside the CDR3, taken from reference TRBV5-1 and TRBJ2-1): KAGVTQTPRYLIKTRGQQVTLSCSPISGHRSVSWYQQTPGQGLQFLFEYFSETQRNKGNFPGRFSGRQFSNSRSEMNVSTLELGDSALYLCASSVRDSYSNEQFFGPGTRLTVL.